This TCR beta chain is from a study of cytomegalovirus exposure and HLA in healthy donors. Study-level information: T cells numbering about 200 million yielded approximately 120 million unique TCR beta sequences in an earlier analysis. Study outcomes and limitations: Association with HLA alleles at 0.05 false discovery rate was found for around 17,000 TCR beta sequences in a later analysis.

This clone was seen a handful of times. Antigen: not known. PCR employed 60 Vbeta and 13 Jbeta primers. Only in-frame clones appear in the TCRdb table, and some are missing; sequencing was by immunoSEQ multiplex PCR. This table holds 120,000 or so clones, roughly a tenth found once. The germline V and J ends were trimmed by 4 bases and 17 bases, with 15 bases remaining between them. This CDR3 has 12 amino acids. Per the germline V gene, CDR1 is PRHDT and CDR2 is FYEKMQ (reference sequence). These donors counted as nominally healthy when sampled, but unrecorded immune exposures were likely. The sample consisted of PBMCs. The TCR sequence derives from a woman under 30 in good health and CMV-seropositive. The chain joins TRBV13 to TRBJ1-6; D might be TRBD1 (5 bases). The CDR3 region is CASSSPRGVIHF. The CDR3 region has the DNA TGTGCCAGCAGCTCCCCCCGGGGGGTAATCCACTTT.